Shown below are 19 T cell receptor beta chains from a single sample sequenced in a study of blood T cell repertoires in COVID-19. Sequenced by immunoSEQ multiplex PCR; TCRdb stores in-frame clones only, minus some. In the table there are approximately 270,000 clones, over 75% of which are singletons. Material for sequencing was PBMCs or T cells enriched from blood (not recorded which). These receptors came from a woman in her twenties or thirties who had recovered from COVID-19.

The gene calls are TRBV2 and TRBJ1-2, with 7 bases fitting TRBD1. Trimming removed 0 bases from V and 0 bases from J; junction bases left unmatched: 25. The germline gives CDR1 SNHLY, CDR2 FYNNEI. This CDR3 is 23 amino acids long. This CDR3 is CASSEARYYSRRDRGSPNYGYTF. The DNA for the CDR3 is TGTGCCAGCAGTGAAGCTCGCTATTATTCGCGCCGGGACAGAGGTTCTCCTAACTATGGCTACACCTTC. Using reference TRBV2 and TRBJ1-2 for the parts outside the CDR3, the full variable domain is EPEVTQTPSHQVTQMGQEVILRCVPISNHLYFYWYRQILGQKVEFLVSFYNNEISEKSEIFDDQFSVERPDGSNFTLKIRSTKLEDSAMYFCASSEARYYSRRDRGSPNYGYTFGSGTRLTVV.

The chain carries TRBV7-8 and TRBJ1-5; D is undetermined. The length of the CDR3 is 12 residues. Germline-derived CDR1 and CDR2 are SGHVS and FQNEAQ. V lost 5 bases and J 4 bases, leaving 6 bases between the germline ends. For the CDR3, the DNA is TGTGCCAGCAGCCCAACTAATCAGCCCCAGCATTTT. Translation gives CASSPTNQPQHF.

The V call is TRBV9, the J call TRBJ2-2; tentatively, D is TRBD1 (6 bases). Deletions cut 0 bases from V and 6 bases from J, with 21 bases between. The CDR3 consists of 18 residues. The germline CDR1 and CDR2 sequences are SGDLS and YYNGEE. CDR3 loop: CASSVGPDVSTGSGELFF. The CDR3 DNA sequence: TGTGCCAGCAGCGTAGGACCCGACGTCTCCACAGGGTCCGGGGAGCTGTTTTTT.

The chain carries TRBV9 and TRBJ2-1; weak D call: TRBD1 (6 bases). Germline assignment: CDR1 SGDLS and CDR2 YYNGEE. The CDR3 has 15 amino acids. V shed 3 bases and J shed 4 bases, with 14 bases lying between them. Here the CDR3 reads CASSARQASYNEQFF. As DNA, the CDR3 is TGTGCCAGCAGCGCACGACAGGCATCTTACAATGAGCAGTTCTTC.

This clone was counted a single time. This chain links TRBV7-6 with TRBJ2-1, with 9 bases aligning to TRBD1. Germline V gene sequence: CDR1 SGHVS, CDR2 FNYEAQ. The V and J ends lost 5 bases and 0 bases, in that order; junction bases with no gene match: 14. This CDR3 is built from 19 residues. CDR3 bases: TGTGCCAGCAGCCTCCCACGGGGGACAGGGCCCAGCTCCTACAATGAGCAGTTCTTC. This gives the protein CASSLPRGTGPSSYNEQFF.

The chain recombines TRBV5-6 with TRBJ2-3; 11 bases fit TRBD2. Trimming removed 2 bases from V and 4 bases from J; junction bases left unmatched: 3. The CDR3 is 15 residues long. The germline CDR1 and CDR2 sequences are SGHDT and YYEEEE. The CDR3: CASSLVAGGPDTQYF. CDR3 nucleotide sequence: TGTGCCAGCAGCTTAGTAGCGGGAGGGCCAGATACGCAGTATTTT.

This clone was seen a single time. V gene TRBV9 combines with J gene TRBJ2-1, with 8 nucleotides matching TRBD2. This CDR3 is built from 17 residues. CDR1 is SGDLS and CDR2 is YYNGEE in the germline V gene. Trimming at V came to 2 bases and at J to 2 bases, leaving 9 bases not matched to a gene. The CDR3 DNA sequence: TGTGCCAGCAGCGTCCTAGGGACTAGGACTCCCTACAATGAGCAGTTCTTC. Amino acids: CASSVLGTRTPYNEQFF.

This chain links TRBV5-1 with TRBJ1-2; TRBD1 might be the D (5 bases). Trimming stripped 3 bases from V and 6 bases from J, with 18 bases between. In germline, CDR1 is SGHRS, CDR2 YFSETQ. This CDR3 contains 15 residues. This CDR3 is CASSSHQGEVDGYTF. In DNA form, the CDR3 reads TGCGCCAGCAGCTCCCACCAAGGGGAGGTTGATGGCTACACCTTC.

The chain combines TRBV18 with TRBJ2-2, with 7 bases fitting TRBD1. Trimming removed 6 bases from V and 2 bases from J; junction bases left unmatched: 15. Germline-derived CDR1 and CDR2 are KGHSH and LQKENI. The CDR3 extends over 18 amino acids. The CDR3 protein is CASSQSSLTGPNTGELFF. The DNA of the CDR3 is TGTGCCAGCTCCCAAAGCTCCCTGACAGGGCCAAACACCGGGGAGCTGTTTTTT. Supplemented by reference TRBV18 and TRBJ2-2, the full variable domain reads NAGVMQNPRHLVRRRGQEARLRCSPMKGHSHVYWYRQLPEEGLKFMVYLQKENIIDESGMPKERFSAEFPKEGPSILRIQQVVRGDSAAYFCASSQSSLTGPNTGELFFGEGSRLTVL.

This chain connects TRBV9 to TRBJ1-5; 7 bases agree with TRBD1. This CDR3 has 15 residues. The germline V gene has CDR1 SGDLS and CDR2 YYNGEE. J gave up 0 bases and V 3 bases, and 3 bases lay outside the gene matches. In DNA form, the CDR3 reads TGTGCCAGCAGCGCTGACAGGGATAGCAATCAGCCCCAGCATTTT. Protein sequence: CASSADRDSNQPQHF.

The genes are TRBV19 and TRBJ2-2; the match to TRBD1 covers 8 bases. The CDR3 extends over 15 amino acids. The germline V gene has CDR1 LNHDA and CDR2 SQIVND (reference sequence). After removal of 9 bases from V and 1 base from J, the junction contained 7 bases not matched to a gene. The CDR3 spells CASSRDRLNTGELFF. The CDR3 nucleotides are TGTGCCAGCTCCCGGGACAGGCTGAACACCGGGGAGCTGTTTTTT.

The V gene is TRBV6-1, the J gene TRBJ2-3, with TRBD2 as a possible D gene (7 bases). V shed 0 bases and J shed 2 bases, with 12 bases lying between them. From germline, CDR1 is MNHNS and CDR2 SASEGT. This CDR3 has 16 amino acids. CDR3: CASSEAVGGATDTQYF. The CDR3 nucleotides are TGTGCCAGCAGTGAAGCGGTAGGGGGGGCCACAGATACGCAGTATTTT.

This chain uses TRBV7-7 with TRBJ1-4, with 8 bases aligning to TRBD1. The length of the CDR3 is 15 residues. Trimming cost V 5 bases and J 3 bases; bases outside gene matches: 5. The germline V gene encodes CDR1 SSHAT and CDR2 FNYEAQ (reference sequence). The CDR3 spells CASSIGQGSNEKLFF. CDR3 in DNA: TGTGCCAGCAGCATTGGACAGGGTTCTAATGAAAAACTGTTTTTT.

This clone was seen a few times. The CDR3 loop reads CASSQLRVSNYGYTF. The CDR3 bases are TGCGCCAGCAGCCAACTCAGGGTATCTAACTATGGCTACACCTTC. The rearrangement links TRBV4-1 to TRBJ1-2; D perhaps matches TRBD1 (5 bases). This CDR3 is 15 amino acids long. Germline V gene sequence: CDR1 MGHRA, CDR2 YSYEKL. V was shortened by 2 bases and J by 0 bases, with 10 bases between the two germline ends.

The chain carries TRBV27 and TRBJ1-2, with D possibly matching TRBD1 (6 bases). The germline V and J ends were trimmed by 5 bases and 2 bases, with 18 bases remaining between them. Germline assignment: CDR1 MNHEY and CDR2 SMNVEV (reference sequence). The CDR3 consists of 16 residues. CDR3 amino acids: CASSPFRGARNYGYTF. Here the CDR3 DNA reads TGTGCCAGCAGTCCCTTCCGGGGGGCGCGGAACTATGGCTACACCTTC.

The chain uses TRBV4-2 and TRBJ1-1; weak D call: TRBD1 (5 bases). Germline loops: CDR1 LGHNA, CDR2 YNFKEQ. V was clipped by 1 base and J by 7 bases, with 13 bases between them. There are 14 residues in the CDR3. The DNA for the CDR3 is TGTGCCAGCAGCCAAGGCCAGGGTGGTGGTGAAGCTTTCTTT. The encoded protein is CASSQGQGGGEAFF.

The CDR3 nucleotides read TGTGCCAGCAGCGGACAGGTTTACGGCTACACCTTC. Its protein product is CASSGQVYGYTF. V usage is TRBV9 and J usage is TRBJ1-2, with a weak D call TRBD1 (6 bases). V lost 3 bases and J 8 bases, leaving 11 bases between the germline ends. The CDR3 has 12 amino acids. CDR1 and CDR2 from the germline V gene are SGDLS and YYNGEE.

The rearrangement joins TRBV10-1 to TRBJ1-1; D not resolved. CDR1 is WNHNN, CDR2 SYGVQD, per germline (reference sequence). V was shortened by 0 bases and J by 2 bases, with 16 bases between the two germline ends. The CDR3 sequence is 17 residues long. The DNA of the CDR3 is TGCGCCAGCAGTGAGTCCTGGGCTTCCGAAGGAAACACTGAAGCTTTCTTT. Amino acids: CASSESWASEGNTEAFF.

The chain employs TRBV20-1 and TRBJ1-2, with D maybe TRBD1 (5 bases). Germline lookup yields CDR1 DFQATT and CDR2 SNEGSKA (reference sequence). The CDR3 runs 13 residues. Trimming pared 3 bases from V and 8 bases from J, leaving 16 bases between. This chain's CDR3 is CSASKGQGSGYTF. DNA of the CDR3: TGCAGTGCTAGTAAGGGGCAGGGCTCGGGCTACACCTTC.